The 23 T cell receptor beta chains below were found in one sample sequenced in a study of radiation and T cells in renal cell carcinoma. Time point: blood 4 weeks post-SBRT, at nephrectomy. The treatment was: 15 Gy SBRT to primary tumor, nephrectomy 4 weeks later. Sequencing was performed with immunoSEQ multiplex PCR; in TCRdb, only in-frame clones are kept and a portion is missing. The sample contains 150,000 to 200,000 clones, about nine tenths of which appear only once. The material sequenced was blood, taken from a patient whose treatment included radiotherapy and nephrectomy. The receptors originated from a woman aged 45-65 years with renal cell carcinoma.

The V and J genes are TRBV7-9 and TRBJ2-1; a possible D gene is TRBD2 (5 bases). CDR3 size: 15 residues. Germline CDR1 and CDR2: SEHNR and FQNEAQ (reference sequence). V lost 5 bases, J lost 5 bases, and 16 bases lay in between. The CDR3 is CASSRGPLIDNEQFF. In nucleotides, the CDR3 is TGTGCCAGCAGCCGAGGGCCCCTGATAGACAATGAGCAGTTCTTC.

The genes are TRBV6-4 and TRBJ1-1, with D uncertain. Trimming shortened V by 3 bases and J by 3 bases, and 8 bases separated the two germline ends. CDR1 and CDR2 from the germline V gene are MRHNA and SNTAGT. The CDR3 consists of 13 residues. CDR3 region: CASSDGPHTEAFF. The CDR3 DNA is TGTGCCAGCAGTGATGGGCCCCACACTGAAGCTTTCTTT.

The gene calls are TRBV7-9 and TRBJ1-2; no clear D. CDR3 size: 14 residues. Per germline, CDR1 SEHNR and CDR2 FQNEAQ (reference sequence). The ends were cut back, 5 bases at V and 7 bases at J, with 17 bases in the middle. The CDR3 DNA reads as TGTGCCAGCAGCGACCAGGTGAAACTAGGTGGCTACACCTTC. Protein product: CASSDQVKLGGYTF.

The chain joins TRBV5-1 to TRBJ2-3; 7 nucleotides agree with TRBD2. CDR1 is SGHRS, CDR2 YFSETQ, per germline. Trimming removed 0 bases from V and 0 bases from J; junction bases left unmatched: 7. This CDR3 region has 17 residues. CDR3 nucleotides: TGCGCCAGCAGCTTGGCCGGGGGGATAGGCAGCACAGATACGCAGTATTTT. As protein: CASSLAGGIGSTDTQYF.

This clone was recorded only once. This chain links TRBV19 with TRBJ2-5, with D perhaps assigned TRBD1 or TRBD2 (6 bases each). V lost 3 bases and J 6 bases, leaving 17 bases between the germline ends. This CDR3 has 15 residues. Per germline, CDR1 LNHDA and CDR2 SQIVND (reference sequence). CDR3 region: CASSMKVGGRKTQYF. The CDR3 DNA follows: TGTGCCAGTAGTATGAAAGTGGGGGGCCGAAAGACCCAGTACTTC.

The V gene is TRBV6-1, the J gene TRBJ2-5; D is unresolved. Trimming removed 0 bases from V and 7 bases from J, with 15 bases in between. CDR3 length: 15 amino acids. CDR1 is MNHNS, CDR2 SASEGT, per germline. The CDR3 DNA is TGTGCCAGCAGTGAAGCTCAAGTTCTCATGGGGACCCAGTACTTC. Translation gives CASSEAQVLMGTQYF.

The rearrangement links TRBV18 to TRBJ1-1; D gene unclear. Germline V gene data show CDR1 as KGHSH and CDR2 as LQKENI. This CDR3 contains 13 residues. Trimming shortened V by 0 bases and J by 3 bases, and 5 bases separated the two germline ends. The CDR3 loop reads CASSPPSHTEAFF. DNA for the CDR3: TGTGCCAGCTCACCACCAAGCCACACTGAAGCTTTCTTT.

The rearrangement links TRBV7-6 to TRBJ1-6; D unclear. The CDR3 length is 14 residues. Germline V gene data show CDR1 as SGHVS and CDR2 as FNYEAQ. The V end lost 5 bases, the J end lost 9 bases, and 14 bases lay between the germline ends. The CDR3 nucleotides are TGTGCCAGCAGCCCCGTCGAGGAGGGTTCACCCCTCCACTTT. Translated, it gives CASSPVEEGSPLHF. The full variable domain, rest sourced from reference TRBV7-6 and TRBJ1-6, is GAGVSQSPRYKVTKRGQDVALRCDPISGHVSLYWYRQALGQGPEFLTYFNYEAQQDKSGLPNDRFSAERPEGSISTLTIQRTEQRDSAMYRCASSPVEEGSPLHFGNGTRLTVT.

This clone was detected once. The CDR3 nucleotides read TGTGCCAGCAGTTTTACAGGGAACACCGGGGAGCTGTTTTTT. Translation gives CASSFTGNTGELFF. This rearrangement joins TRBV6-1 to TRBJ1-3, with D perhaps matching TRBD1 (5 bases). The DNA end is a closer match to TRBJ2-2, so the J assignment may be wrong. Germline V CDR1 and CDR2: MNHNS, SASEGT. The CDR3 loop spans 14 amino acids.

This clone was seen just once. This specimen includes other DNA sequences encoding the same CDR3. The CDR3 DNA is TGCAGCGTCGGGACAGGCACAGATACGCAGTATTTT. This sequence encodes CSVGTGTDTQYF. The chain links TRBV29-1 to TRBJ2-3; TRBD1 agrees at 7 bases. The germline CDR1 and CDR2 sequences are SQVTM and ANQGSEA. The CDR3 has 12 residues. Germline trimming cut 6 bases from V and 1 base from J; bases unmatched to any gene: 1.

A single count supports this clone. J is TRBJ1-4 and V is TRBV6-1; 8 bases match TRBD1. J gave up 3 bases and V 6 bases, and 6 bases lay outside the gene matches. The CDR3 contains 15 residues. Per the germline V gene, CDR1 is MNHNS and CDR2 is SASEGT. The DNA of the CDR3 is TGTGCCAGCAGAGACAGGGGAGAGGCTAATGAAAAACTGTTTTTT. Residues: CASRDRGEANEKLFF.

This CDR3 reads CASNQEYNEQFF. In nucleotides, the CDR3 is TGTGCCAGCAACCAGGAATACAATGAGCAGTTCTTC. The rearrangement joins TRBV6-1 to TRBJ2-1, with D hard to call. Looked up from germline, CDR1 is MNHNS and CDR2 is SASEGT. CDR3 length equals 12 residues. V lost 7 bases to trimming and J lost 4 bases, with 8 bases between them.

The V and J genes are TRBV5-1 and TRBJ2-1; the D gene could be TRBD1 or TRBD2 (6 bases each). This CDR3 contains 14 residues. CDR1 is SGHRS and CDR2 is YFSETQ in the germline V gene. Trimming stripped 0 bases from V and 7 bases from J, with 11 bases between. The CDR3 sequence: CASSLVEGGNEQFF. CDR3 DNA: TGCGCCAGCAGCTTGGTCGAGGGGGGAAATGAGCAGTTCTTC.

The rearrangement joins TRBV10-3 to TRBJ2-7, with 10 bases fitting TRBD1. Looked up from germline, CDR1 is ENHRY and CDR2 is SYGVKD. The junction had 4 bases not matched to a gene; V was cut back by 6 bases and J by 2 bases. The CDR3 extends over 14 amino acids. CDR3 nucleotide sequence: TGTGCCATCAGCGCGACAGGGGGCACCTACGAGCAGTACTTC. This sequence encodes CAISATGGTYEQYF.

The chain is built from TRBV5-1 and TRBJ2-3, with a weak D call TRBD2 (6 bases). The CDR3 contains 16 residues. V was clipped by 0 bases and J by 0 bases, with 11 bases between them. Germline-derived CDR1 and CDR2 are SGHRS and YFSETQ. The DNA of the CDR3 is TGCGCCAGCAGCTTGGTTAGCGGAACTAGCACAGATACGCAGTATTTT. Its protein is CASSLVSGTSTDTQYF.

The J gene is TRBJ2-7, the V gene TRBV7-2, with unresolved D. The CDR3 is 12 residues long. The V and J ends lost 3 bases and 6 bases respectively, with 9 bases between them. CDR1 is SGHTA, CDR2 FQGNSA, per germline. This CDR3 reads CASSFLSFEQYF. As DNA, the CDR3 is TGTGCCAGCAGCTTCCTCAGCTTCGAGCAGTACTTC.

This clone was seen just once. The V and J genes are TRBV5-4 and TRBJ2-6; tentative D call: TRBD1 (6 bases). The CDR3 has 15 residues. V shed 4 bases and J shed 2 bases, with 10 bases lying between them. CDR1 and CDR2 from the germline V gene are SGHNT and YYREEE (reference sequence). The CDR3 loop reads CASSPGVTGANVLTF. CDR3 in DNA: TGTGCCAGCAGCCCAGGGGTAACTGGGGCCAACGTCCTGACTTTC. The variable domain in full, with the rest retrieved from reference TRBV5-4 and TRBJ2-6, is ETGVTQSPTHLIKTRGQQVTLRCSSQSGHNTVSWYQQALGQGPQFIFQYYREEENGRGNFPPRFSGLQFPNYSSELNVNALELDDSALYLCASSPGVTGANVLTFGAGSRLTVL.

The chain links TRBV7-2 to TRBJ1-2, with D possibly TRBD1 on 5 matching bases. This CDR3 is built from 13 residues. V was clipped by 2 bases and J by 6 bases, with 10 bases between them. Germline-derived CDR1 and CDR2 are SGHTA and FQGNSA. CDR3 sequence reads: CASSLQGRDGYTF. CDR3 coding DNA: TGTGCCAGCAGCTTACAGGGCAGGGATGGCTACACCTTC.

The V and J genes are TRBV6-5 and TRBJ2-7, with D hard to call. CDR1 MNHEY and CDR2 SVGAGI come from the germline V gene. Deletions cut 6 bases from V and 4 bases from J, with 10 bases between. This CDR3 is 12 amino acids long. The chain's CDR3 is CASSTSIYEQYF. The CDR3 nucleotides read TGTGCCAGCAGCACCAGCATTTACGAGCAGTACTTC.

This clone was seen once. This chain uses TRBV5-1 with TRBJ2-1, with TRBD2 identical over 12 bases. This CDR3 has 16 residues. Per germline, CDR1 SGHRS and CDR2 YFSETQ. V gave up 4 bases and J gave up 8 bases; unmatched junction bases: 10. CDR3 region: CASSKDPSGGADEQFF. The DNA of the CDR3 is TGCGCCAGCAGCAAAGACCCTAGCGGGGGGGCCGATGAGCAGTTCTTC.

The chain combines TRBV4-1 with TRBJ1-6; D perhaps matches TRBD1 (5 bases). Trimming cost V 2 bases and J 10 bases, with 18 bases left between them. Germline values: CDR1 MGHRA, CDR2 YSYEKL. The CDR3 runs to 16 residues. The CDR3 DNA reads TGCGCCAGCAGCCAATCCTCGGACAATTTCGGGTCACCCCTCCACTTT. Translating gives CASSQSSDNFGSPLHF.

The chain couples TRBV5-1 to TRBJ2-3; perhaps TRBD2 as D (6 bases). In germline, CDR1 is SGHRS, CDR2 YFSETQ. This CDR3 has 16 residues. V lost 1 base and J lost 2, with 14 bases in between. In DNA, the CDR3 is TGCGCCAGCAGCTTGTCGAGGCTAGCGACCACAGATACGCAGTATTTT. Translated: CASSLSRLATTDTQYF.

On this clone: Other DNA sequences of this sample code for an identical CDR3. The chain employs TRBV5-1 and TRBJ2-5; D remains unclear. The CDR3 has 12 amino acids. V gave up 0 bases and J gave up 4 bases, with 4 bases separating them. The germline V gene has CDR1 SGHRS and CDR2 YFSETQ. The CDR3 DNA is TGCGCCAGCAGCTTGGCCGGAGAGACCCAGTACTTC. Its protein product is CASSLAGETQYF.